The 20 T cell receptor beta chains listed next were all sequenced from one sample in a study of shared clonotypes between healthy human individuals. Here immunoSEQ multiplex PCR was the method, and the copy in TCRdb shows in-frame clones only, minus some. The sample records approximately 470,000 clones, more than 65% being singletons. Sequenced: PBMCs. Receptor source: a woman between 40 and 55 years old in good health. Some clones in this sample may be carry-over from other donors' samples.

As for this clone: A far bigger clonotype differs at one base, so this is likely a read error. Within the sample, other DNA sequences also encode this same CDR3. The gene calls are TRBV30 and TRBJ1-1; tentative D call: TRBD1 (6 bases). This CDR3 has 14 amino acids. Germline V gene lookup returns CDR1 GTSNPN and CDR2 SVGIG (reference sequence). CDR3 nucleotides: TGTGCCTGGAGTCACAGGGACGGGGACACTGAAGCTCTCTTT. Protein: CAWSHRDGDTEALF.

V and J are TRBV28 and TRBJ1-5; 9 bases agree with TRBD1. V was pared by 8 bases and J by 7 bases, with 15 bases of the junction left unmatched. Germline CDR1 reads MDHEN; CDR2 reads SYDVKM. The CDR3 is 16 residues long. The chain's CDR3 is CASRFQPGQGYQPQHF. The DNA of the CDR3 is TGTGCCAGCCGCTTTCAGCCGGGACAGGGTTACCAGCCCCAGCATTTT.

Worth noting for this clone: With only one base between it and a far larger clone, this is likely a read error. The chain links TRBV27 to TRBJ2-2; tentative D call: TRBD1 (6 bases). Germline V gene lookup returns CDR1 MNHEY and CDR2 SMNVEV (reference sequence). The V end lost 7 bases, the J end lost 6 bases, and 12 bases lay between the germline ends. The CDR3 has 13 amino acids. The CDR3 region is CASKAGESGELFF. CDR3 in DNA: TGTGCCAGCAAGGCAGGGGAATCCGGGGAGCTGTTTTTT.

CDR3 residues: CASSVVVSDTGELFF. CDR3 in DNA: TGTGCCAGCAGCGTAGTGGTGTCGGACACCGGGGAGCTGTTTTTT. The J gene is TRBJ2-2, the V gene TRBV9; no clear D. The V end was cut by 0 bases, the J end by 3 bases, with 9 bases between. CDR1 and CDR2 (germline): SGDLS, YYNGEE. The CDR3 consists of 15 residues.

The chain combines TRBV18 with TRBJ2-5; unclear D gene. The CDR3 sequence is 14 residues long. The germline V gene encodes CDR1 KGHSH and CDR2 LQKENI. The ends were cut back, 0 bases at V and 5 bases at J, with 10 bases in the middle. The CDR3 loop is CASSPPPDPETQYF. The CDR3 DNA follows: TGTGCCAGCTCACCACCACCAGACCCGGAGACCCAGTACTTC.

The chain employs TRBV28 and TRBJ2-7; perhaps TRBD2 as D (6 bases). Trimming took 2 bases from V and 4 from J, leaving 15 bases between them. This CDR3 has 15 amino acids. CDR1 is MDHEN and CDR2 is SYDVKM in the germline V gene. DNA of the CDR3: TGTGCCAGCAGTTTAGCGCGGGACTGGAAATACGAGCAGTACTTC. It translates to CASSLARDWKYEQYF.

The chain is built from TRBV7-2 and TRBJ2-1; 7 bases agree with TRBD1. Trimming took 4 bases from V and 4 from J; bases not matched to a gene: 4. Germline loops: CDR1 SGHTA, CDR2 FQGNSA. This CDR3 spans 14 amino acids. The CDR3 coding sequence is TGTGCCAGCAGCTCGGGACAGTTATACAATGAGCAGTTCTTC. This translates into CASSSGQLYNEQFF.

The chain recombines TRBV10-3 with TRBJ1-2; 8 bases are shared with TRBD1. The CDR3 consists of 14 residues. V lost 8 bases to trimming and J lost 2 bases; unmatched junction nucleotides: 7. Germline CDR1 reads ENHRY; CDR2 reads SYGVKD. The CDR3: CAIHNRGGNYGYTF. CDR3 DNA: TGTGCCATCCACAACAGGGGGGGGAACTATGGCTACACCTTC.

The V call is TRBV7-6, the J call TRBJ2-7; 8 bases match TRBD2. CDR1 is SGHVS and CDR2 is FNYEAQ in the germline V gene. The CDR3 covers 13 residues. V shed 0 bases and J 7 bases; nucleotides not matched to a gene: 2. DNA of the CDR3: TGTGCCAGCAGCTTAGCGGCTAGCGGGGAGCAGTACTTC. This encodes CASSLAASGEQYF.

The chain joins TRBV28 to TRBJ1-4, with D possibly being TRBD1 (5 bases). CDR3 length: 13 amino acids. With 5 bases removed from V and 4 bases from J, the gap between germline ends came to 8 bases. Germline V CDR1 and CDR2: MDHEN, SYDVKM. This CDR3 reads CASSRDSNEKLFF. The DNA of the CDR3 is TGTGCCAGCAGTCGCGACAGTAATGAAAAACTGTTTTTT.

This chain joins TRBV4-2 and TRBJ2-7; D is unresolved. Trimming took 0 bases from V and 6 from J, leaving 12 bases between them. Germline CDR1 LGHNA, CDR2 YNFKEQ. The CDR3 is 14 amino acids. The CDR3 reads CASSQDARDFEQYF. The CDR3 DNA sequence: TGTGCCAGCAGCCAAGATGCCAGAGACTTCGAGCAGTACTTC.

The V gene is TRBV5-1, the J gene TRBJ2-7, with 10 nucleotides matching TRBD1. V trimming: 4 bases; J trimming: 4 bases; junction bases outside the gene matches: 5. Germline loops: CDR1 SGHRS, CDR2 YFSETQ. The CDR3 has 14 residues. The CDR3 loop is CASSKGTGVYEQYF. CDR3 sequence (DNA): TGCGCCAGCAGCAAGGGGACAGGGGTTTACGAGCAGTACTTC.

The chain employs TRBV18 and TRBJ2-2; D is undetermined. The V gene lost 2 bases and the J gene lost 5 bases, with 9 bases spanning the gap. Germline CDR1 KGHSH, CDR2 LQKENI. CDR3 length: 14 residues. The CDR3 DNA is TGTGCCAGCTCACCAAAGTTCAGGACCGGGGAGCTGTTTTTT. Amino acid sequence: CASSPKFRTGELFF.

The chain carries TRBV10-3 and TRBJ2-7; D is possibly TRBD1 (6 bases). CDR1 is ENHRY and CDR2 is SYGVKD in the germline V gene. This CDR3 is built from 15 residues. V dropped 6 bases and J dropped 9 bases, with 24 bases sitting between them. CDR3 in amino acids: CAISAHRDTDLGQYF. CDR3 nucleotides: TGTGCCATCAGCGCTCACCGGGACACGGACCTAGGGCAGTACTTC.

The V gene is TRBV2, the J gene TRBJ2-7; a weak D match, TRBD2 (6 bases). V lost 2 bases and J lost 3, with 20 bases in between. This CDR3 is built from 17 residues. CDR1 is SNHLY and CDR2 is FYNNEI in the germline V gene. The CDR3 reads CASSEKGRSSVFYEQYF. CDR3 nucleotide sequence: TGTGCCAGCAGTGAAAAGGGGAGGAGTAGCGTATTCTACGAGCAGTACTTC.

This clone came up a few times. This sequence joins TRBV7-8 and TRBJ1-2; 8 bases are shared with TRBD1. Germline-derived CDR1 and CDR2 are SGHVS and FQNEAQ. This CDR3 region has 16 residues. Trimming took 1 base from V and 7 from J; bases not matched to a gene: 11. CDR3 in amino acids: CASSLDLSGGVGGYTF. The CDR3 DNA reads TGTGCCAGCAGCTTAGATTTGTCAGGGGGCGTGGGTGGCTACACCTTC.

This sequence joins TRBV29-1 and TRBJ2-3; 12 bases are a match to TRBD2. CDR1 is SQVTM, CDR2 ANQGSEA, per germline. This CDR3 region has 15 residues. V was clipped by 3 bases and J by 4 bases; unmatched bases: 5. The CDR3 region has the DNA TGCAGCGTTGATTCGACTAGCGGGAGCCCAGATACGCAGTATTTT. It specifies CSVDSTSGSPDTQYF.

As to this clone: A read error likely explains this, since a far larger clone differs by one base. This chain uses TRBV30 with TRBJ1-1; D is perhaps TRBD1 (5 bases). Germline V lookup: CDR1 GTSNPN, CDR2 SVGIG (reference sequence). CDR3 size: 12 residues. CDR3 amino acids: CAWKRGSTETFF. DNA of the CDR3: TGTGCCTGGAAGCGGGGGTCCACTGAAACTTTCTTT.

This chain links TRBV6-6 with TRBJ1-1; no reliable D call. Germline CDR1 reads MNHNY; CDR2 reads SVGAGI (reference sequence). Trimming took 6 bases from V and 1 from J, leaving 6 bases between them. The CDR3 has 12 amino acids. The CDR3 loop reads CASRGWNTEAFF. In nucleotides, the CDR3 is TGTGCCAGCAGAGGGTGGAACACTGAAGCTTTCTTT.

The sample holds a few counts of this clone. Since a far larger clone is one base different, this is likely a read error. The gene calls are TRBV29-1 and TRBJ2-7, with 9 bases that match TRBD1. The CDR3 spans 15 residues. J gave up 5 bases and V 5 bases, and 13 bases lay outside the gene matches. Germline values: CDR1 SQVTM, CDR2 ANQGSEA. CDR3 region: CSVTPIQGAPDEQYF. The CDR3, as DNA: TGCAGCGTTACGCCAATACAGGGGGCGCCTGACGAGCAGTACTTC.